This is a list of T cell receptor beta chains from one sample in a study of monozygotic twins with inflammatory bowel disease. TCRdb derives one entry per CDR3 protein from the 5' RACE reads, leaving out DNA. The data show 300,000 to 400,000 distinct CDR3 sequences, and the top ten clones hold 2.5% to 3%. Sequenced: blood. The receptors derive from a human donor with ulcerative colitis or Crohn's disease, or a healthy co-twin of an affected twin (not recorded which). The CDR3 runs from the conserved cysteine through the conserved F or W.

J: TRBJ2-7
V: TRBV4-3
CDR3: CASSQGTGGNNEQYF

J: TRBJ2-1
V: TRBV4-1
CDR3: CASSGGGYSYNEQFF

J: TRBJ2-6
V: TRBV25-1
CDR3: CASSESEISGANVLTF

J: TRBJ1-2
V: TRBV4-2
CDR3: CASSQDRQKRNYGYTF

J: TRBJ2-1
V: TRBV27
CDR3: CASRQGQVANEQFF

J: TRBJ2-3
V: TRBV7-2
CDR3: CASSSVLGAIKDTQYF

J: TRBJ2-3
V: TRBV3-1
CDR3: CASSQFSGTQYF

J: TRBJ1-2
V: TRBV6-5
CDR3: CASSYSEGTYGYTF

J: TRBJ1-2
V: TRBV6-2/TRBV6-3
CDR3: CASTYRDTTYGYTF

J: TRBJ2-5
V: TRBV19
CDR3: CASSPSKETQYF

J: TRBJ2-6
V: TRBV4-3
CDR3: CASSQDPGTVRANVLTF

J: TRBJ2-2
V: TRBV4-1
CDR3: CASSHPEKITGELFF

J: TRBJ1-1
V: TRBV30
CDR3: CAWSVLPNTEAFF

J: TRBJ2-3
V: TRBV24-1
CDR3: CATSARGDYTDTQYF

J: TRBJ2-5
V: TRBV7-6
CDR3: CASSLVAGAGETQYF

J: TRBJ2-7
V: TRBV11-1
CDR3: CASSGERSYEQYF

J: TRBJ1-1
V: TRBV20-1
CDR3: CSARDRVTEAFF

J: TRBJ2-7
V: TRBV7-9
CDR3: CASSFGGNYEQYF